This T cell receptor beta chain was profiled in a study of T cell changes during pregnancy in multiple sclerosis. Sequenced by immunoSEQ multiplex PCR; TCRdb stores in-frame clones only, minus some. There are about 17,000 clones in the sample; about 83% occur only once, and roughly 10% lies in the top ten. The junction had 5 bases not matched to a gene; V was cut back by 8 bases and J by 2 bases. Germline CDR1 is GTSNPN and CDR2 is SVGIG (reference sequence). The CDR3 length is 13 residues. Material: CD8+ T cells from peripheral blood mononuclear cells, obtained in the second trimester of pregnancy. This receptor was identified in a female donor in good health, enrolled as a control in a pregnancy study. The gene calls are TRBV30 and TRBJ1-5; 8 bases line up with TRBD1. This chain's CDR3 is CASSGQGNQPQHF. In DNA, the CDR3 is TGTGCCAGCTCGGGACAGGGCAATCAGCCCCAGCATTTT.